The T cell receptor beta chain under discussion was sequenced for a study of cytomegalovirus exposure and HLA in healthy donors. Trimming took 5 bases from V and 2 from J, leaving 13 bases between them. In germline, CDR1 is SGHTA, CDR2 FQGNSA. The CDR3 is 15 amino acids. Some clones are missing from TCRdb's copy, which holds only in-frame ones; the method was immunoSEQ multiplex PCR. This sample has 70,000 to 90,000 clones, with 70% to 90% found just once. The specimen sequenced was PBMCs. This TCR derives from a man in his thirties or forties in good health and CMV-seronegative. The genes are TRBV7-2 and TRBJ1-5, with D possibly being TRBD1 (6 bases). The CDR3 DNA reads TGTGCCAGCAGCCAGCAGGGGATGGGCAATCAGCCCCAGCATTTT. Protein product: CASSQQGMGNQPQHF.